This TCR beta chain was identified in a study of shared clonotypes between healthy human individuals. Sequencing was performed with immunoSEQ multiplex PCR; in TCRdb, only in-frame clones are kept and a portion is missing. Here the sample spans around 2,000,000 clones, roughly 96% being singletons. V lost 3 bases to trimming and J lost 2 bases, with 10 bases between them. Germline V gene data show CDR1 as MDHEN and CDR2 as SYDVKM. This CDR3 is 14 amino acids long. The sample taken for sequencing was naive CD4+ T cells sorted from blood. Stated subset: CD45RA+ positively selected. This sequence joins TRBV28 and TRBJ1-2, with no clear D. The TCR originated in a man aged 18 to 30 in good health. The CDR3 protein is CASSFQTRNYGYTF. CDR3 coding DNA: TGTGCCAGCAGTTTTCAAACACGGAACTATGGCTACACCTTC.